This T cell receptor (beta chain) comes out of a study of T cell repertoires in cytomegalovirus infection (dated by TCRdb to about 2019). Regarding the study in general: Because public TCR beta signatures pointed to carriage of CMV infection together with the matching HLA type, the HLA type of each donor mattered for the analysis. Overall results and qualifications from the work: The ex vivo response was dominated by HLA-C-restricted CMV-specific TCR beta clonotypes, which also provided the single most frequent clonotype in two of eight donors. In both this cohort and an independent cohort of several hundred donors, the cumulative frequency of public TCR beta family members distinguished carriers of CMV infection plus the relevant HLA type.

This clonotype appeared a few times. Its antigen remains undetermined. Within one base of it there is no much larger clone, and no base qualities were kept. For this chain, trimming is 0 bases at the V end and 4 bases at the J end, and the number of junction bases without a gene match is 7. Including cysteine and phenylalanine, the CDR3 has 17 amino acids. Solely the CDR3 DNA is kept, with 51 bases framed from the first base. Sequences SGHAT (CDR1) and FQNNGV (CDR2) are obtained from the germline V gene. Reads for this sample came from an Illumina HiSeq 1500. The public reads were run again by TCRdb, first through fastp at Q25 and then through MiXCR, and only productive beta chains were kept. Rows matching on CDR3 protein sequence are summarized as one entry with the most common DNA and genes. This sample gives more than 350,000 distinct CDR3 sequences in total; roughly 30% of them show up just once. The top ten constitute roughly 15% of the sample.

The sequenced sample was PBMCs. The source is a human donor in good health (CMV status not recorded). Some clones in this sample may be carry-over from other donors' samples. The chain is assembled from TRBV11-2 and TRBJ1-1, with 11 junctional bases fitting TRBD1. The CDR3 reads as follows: CASSLDPGQGATTEAFF. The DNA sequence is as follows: TGTGCCAGCAGCTTAGATCCCGGACAGGGGGCGACCACTGAAGCTTTCTTT.